The text below deals with one T cell receptor beta chain. Its target is not known. The study ran its PCR with 60 Vbeta and 13 Jbeta primers. Authors' methods: An analysis performed later counted 60 million to 90 million unique TCR beta chains (roughly 11 million of them shared). The protocol was immunoSEQ multiplex PCR, while the TCRdb copy is restricted to in-frame clones and leaves out a portion. V, J and clone size are taken as reported in that table, and D and trimming were inferred from the DNA itself. The sample yields 65,000 to 90,000 clones, over 70% seen once. The data were taken from a study of cytomegalovirus exposure and HLA in healthy donors. Broader study findings: What a later analysis reportedly showed was that an Asian-associated ancestry cluster had fewer N-insertions than the roughly 670-donor mean.

The CDR3 totals 15 residues. CDR1 SGHKS and CDR2 YYEKEE come from the germline V gene (reference sequence). The V end lost 3 bases, the J end lost 2 bases, and 12 bases lay between the germline ends. The sequence was obtained from a middle-aged man in good health and CMV-seronegative. The sequenced sample was PBMCs. The rearrangement uses TRBV5-5 and TRBJ1-3; possible D gene TRBD1, 5 bases. CDR3 region: CASSWVGATGNTIYF. In nucleotides, the CDR3 is TGTGCCAGCAGCTGGGTAGGGGCGACTGGAAACACCATATATTTT.